This T cell receptor beta chain comes out of a study of blood T cell repertoires in COVID-19. Sequenced by immunoSEQ multiplex PCR; TCRdb stores in-frame clones only, minus some. The sample carries 250,000 or so clones, roughly 82% recorded once. CDR1 and CDR2 (germline): MNHEY, SVGAGI. Trimming removed 7 bases at V and 2 bases at J, with 15 bases between. The CDR3 runs to 14 residues. This clonotype was obtained from a woman in her 50s who had recovered from COVID-19. What was sequenced was PBMCs or T cells enriched from blood (not recorded which). V and J are TRBV6-5 and TRBJ2-7, with D perhaps TRBD2 (6 bases). The CDR3 loop reads CASKRTTPPYEQYF. CDR3 nucleotide sequence: TGTGCCAGCAAACGGACTACCCCTCCCTACGAGCAGTACTTC.